The 17 T cell receptor beta chains presented below share a single source sample, sequenced in a study of blood T cells in healthy people across ages. The authors ran a second PCR of about 7 to 11 cycles using a sample-barcoded 5' primer and a J-beta primer mix. In TCRdb, the 5' RACE reads were re-called with MiXCR into one record per CDR3 protein. Here the sample spans 750,000 to 950,000 distinct CDR3 sequences, around 25% being singletons. These data were also reused for a study on T cells of mothers and their children.

Specimen: blood. These receptors were obtained from a boy aged 10-17 years in good health.

V gene TRBV5-1 combines with J gene TRBJ2-2; TRBD2 might be the D (6 bases). This CDR3 has 15 residues. V lost 5 bases and J lost 3, with 14 bases in between. Germline CDR1 is SGHRS and CDR2 is YFSETQ. CDR3 in amino acids: CASRWRGIDTGELFF. DNA of the CDR3: TGCGCCAGCAGGTGGAGGGGAATTGACACCGGGGAGCTGTTTTTT.

Of note for this clonotype: The junction departs from the called germline gene at one end, perhaps through a read error. The chain joins TRBV28 to TRBJ1-6; D is possibly TRBD1 (5 bases). The CDR3 consists of 14 residues. Germline CDR1 is MDHEN and CDR2 is SYDVKM. The CDR3 here is CASSTRGPNSPLYF. In nucleotides, the CDR3 is TGTGCCAGCAGTACAAGGGGACCGAATTCACCCCTCTACTTT. Looking up the rest from reference TRBV28 and TRBJ1-6 gives the full variable domain: DVKVTQSSRYLVKRTGEKVFLECVQDMDHENMFWYRQDPGLGLRLIYFSYDVKMKEKGDIPEGYSVSREKKERFSLILESASTNQTSMYLCASSTRGPNSPLYFGNGTRLTVT.

This clonotype has more than one count but fewer than ten. The chain uses TRBV5-1 and TRBJ2-2, with D unresolved. CDR3 length: 15 amino acids. The germline V and J ends were trimmed by 1 base and 0 bases, with 7 bases remaining between them. Germline CDR1 reads SGHRS; CDR2 reads YFSETQ. In nucleotides, the CDR3 is TGCGCCAGCAGCTTGAAGGGCCCGAACACCGGGGAGCTGTTTTTT. Amino acids: CASSLKGPNTGELFF.

The chain joins TRBV24-1 to TRBJ1-5; perhaps TRBD1 as D (6 bases). CDR1 is KGHDR and CDR2 is SFDVKD in the germline V gene. Trimming removed 1 base from V and 0 bases from J, with 15 bases in between. The CDR3 has 18 amino acids. The CDR3 loop reads CATSDFPGAPYSNQPQHF. Here the CDR3 DNA reads TGTGCCACCAGTGATTTCCCAGGGGCGCCTTATAGCAATCAGCCCCAGCATTTT.

This clonotype was picked up many times. In nucleotides, the CDR3 is TGCAGTGCTAGGTCTGTGACTTTCCAAGAGACCCAGTACTTC. Translated: CSARSVTFQETQYF. The chain recombines TRBV20-1 with TRBJ2-5; no firm D call. The CDR3 has 14 amino acids. From germline, CDR1 is DFQATT and CDR2 SNEGSKA (reference sequence). Trimming shortened V by 3 bases and J by 1 base, and 12 bases separated the two germline ends.

This clonotype turned up a few times. The chain is built from TRBV12-3 or TRBV12-4 and TRBJ2-1, with D perhaps TRBD1 or TRBD2 (6 bases each). CDR3 length: 15 amino acids. Trimming shortened V by 10 bases and J by 2 bases, and 18 bases separated the two germline ends. DNA of the CDR3: TGTGCCACCGGAAGGCCGGGGGCCCCCTACAATGAGCAGTTCTTC. Amino acids: CATGRPGAPYNEQFF.

This clonotype was found a few times. This rearrangement joins TRBV12-3 or TRBV12-4 to TRBJ2-5; tentative D call: TRBD1 (6 bases). This CDR3 is 13 amino acids long. Trimming removed 5 bases from V and 7 bases from J, with 14 bases in between. CDR3 region: CASSHRDLGTQYF. Written as DNA, the CDR3 is TGTGCCAGCAGTCACAGGGATTTGGGGACCCAGTACTTC.

This clonotype was seen a few times. An end of the junction does not agree with germline; a read error may underlie this. This rearrangement joins TRBV6-2 or TRBV6-3 to TRBJ2-5; D might be TRBD1 (5 bases). Per the germline V gene, CDR1 is MNHEY and CDR2 is SVGEGT. CDR3 length: 13 amino acids. CDR3 residues: CASSYYGWGPHDF. DNA for the CDR3: TGTGCCAGCAGTTACTACGGGTGGGGCCCTCATGACTTC.

This clonotype was seen a few times. V and J are TRBV15 and TRBJ2-4, with TRBD1 matching 7 bases. CDR1 and CDR2 from the germline V gene are LNHNV and YYDKDF (reference sequence). The V gene end was trimmed by 5 bases and the J gene end by 0 bases; junction bases not matched to a gene: 7. This CDR3 has 16 residues. The CDR3, as DNA: TGTGCCACCAGCTTTACAGGGGCCATAGCCAAAAACATTCAGTACTTC. Amino acid sequence: CATSFTGAIAKNIQYF.

This chain uses TRBV10-2 with TRBJ1-5, with a possible D match to TRBD1 (5 bases). V dropped 3 bases and J dropped 2 bases, with 11 bases sitting between them. The germline gives CDR1 WSHSY, CDR2 SAAADI. There are 15 residues in the CDR3. This CDR3 reads CASSDREGGNQPQHF. CDR3 in DNA: TGCGCCAGCAGTGATAGGGAAGGGGGCAATCAGCCCCAGCATTTT.

This clonotype showed up just a few times. The chain carries TRBV7-9 and TRBJ1-5, with D unclear. The CDR3 runs to 13 residues. Germline loops: CDR1 SEHNR, CDR2 FQNEAQ (reference sequence). V was pared by 3 bases and J by 5 bases, with 8 bases between. DNA for the CDR3: TGTGCCAGCAGCTTTGCGACGGATCAGCCCCAGCATTTT. This encodes CASSFATDQPQHF.

This clonotype was picked up a small number of times. The gene calls are TRBV21-1 and TRBJ2-4; the D call of TRBD1 is as the table states it, not checked on the DNA. TRBV21-1 is labeled a pseudogene. CDR3 length equals 15 residues. The CDR3 DNA sequence: TGTGCCAGCAGCACTGGCCCGGACACCAAAAACATTCAGTACTTC. Its translation is CASSTGPDTKNIQYF.

The rearrangement joins TRBV6-1 to TRBJ2-7; TRBD2 agrees at 9 bases. CDR1 and CDR2 (germline): MNHNS, SASEGT. V lost 5 bases and J lost 1; bases outside the gene matches: 9. The CDR3 contains 16 residues. This CDR3 reads CASSPRLAALSYEQYF. As DNA, the CDR3 is TGTGCCAGCAGTCCCCGACTAGCGGCCTTATCCTACGAGCAGTACTTC.

In DNA form, the CDR3 reads TGCAGTGCCATCCTTAGCGGACCCACAGATACGCAGTATTTT. This translates into CSAILSGPTDTQYF. This chain connects TRBV20-1 to TRBJ2-3, with D possibly being TRBD2 (6 bases). V was clipped by 6 bases and J by 2 bases, with 15 bases between them. Germline CDR1 reads DFQATT; CDR2 reads SNEGSKA (reference sequence). This CDR3 contains 14 residues.

J is TRBJ2-5 and V is TRBV20-1; 12 nucleotides agree with TRBD2. The J call may not be correct, given that the DNA end is closer to TRBJ2-1. Germline CDR1 DFQATT, CDR2 SNEGSKA (reference sequence). The CDR3 loop spans 16 amino acids. CDR3: CSARGLAGDLYNEQFF. DNA for the CDR3: TGCAGTGCTAGAGGACTAGCGGGGGACCTATACAATGAGCAGTTCTTC.

In this sample, this clonotype turned up many times. The chain couples TRBV20-1 to TRBJ1-4; 10 bases are shared with TRBD1. V dropped 3 bases and J dropped 10; count of bases not matched to a gene: 5. The CDR3 spans 13 residues. Germline lookup yields CDR1 DFQATT and CDR2 SNEGSKA (reference sequence). CDR3 protein: CSARGTGDGKLFF. The DNA for the CDR3 is TGCAGTGCTAGGGGGACAGGGGATGGAAAACTGTTTTTT.

This sequence joins TRBV29-1 and TRBJ1-1; no clear D gene. V lost 3 bases and J 3 bases, leaving 8 bases between the germline ends. The CDR3 is 12 residues long. Germline V gene sequence: CDR1 SQVTM, CDR2 ANQGSEA. The CDR3 loop is CSVDGLYTEAFF. As DNA, the CDR3 is TGCAGCGTTGATGGCCTCTACACTGAAGCTTTCTTT.